This is a list of T cell receptor beta chains from one sample in a study of blood T cells in healthy people across ages. MiXCR, applied by TCRdb to the 5' RACE reads, yields one record per CDR3 protein. The table shows 800,000 or so distinct CDR3 sequences, with 25% occurring only once. The same data also went into a second study, on T cells of mothers and their children.

Source material: blood. All receptors derive from a boy between 10 and 17 years old in good health. CDR3s include the opening cysteine and the closing phenylalanine or tryptophan. A D gene is named only where the DNA matches it firmly.

D,V,CDR3
.,TRBV28,CASRPGHPNEKLFF
TRBD1,TRBV4-1,CASSLEPGQGVEKLFF
.,TRBV4-3,CASSLGRGAGNEQFF
TRBD2,TRBV10-3,CAIRDSGGTQYF
TRBD2,TRBV15,CATSSGREGPEQYF
.,TRBV7-8,CASSLAIGQTGELFF
.,TRBV5-1,CASSIGTGSGEQYF
TRBD2,TRBV29-1,CSVEGGGEGRYNEQFF
.,TRBV5-1,CASSVGGGTGNTIYF
TRBD1,TRBV12-3/TRBV12-4,CASRDRGETQYF
TRBD2,TRBV29-1,CSVGAPGLGPEETQYF
.,TRBV6-2/TRBV6-3,CASNLQGLTEAFF
.,TRBV20-1,CSAPRSSLNEQFF
.,TRBV9,CASSPNEGPISYEQYF
.,TRBV7-9,CASSYQSYEQYF
.,TRBV6-2/TRBV6-3,CASSSTRETKYF